These 9 T cell receptor beta chains originate from one sample sequenced in a study of technical replicates of blood from several donors. Assay: immunoSEQ multiplex PCR; the TCRdb copy retains only in-frame clones and omits some. The data hold around 64,000 clones, with about 93% observed a single time. The specimen was PBMCs. The receptors originated from a human donor in good health. Some clones in this sample may be carry-over from other donors' samples.

The V and J genes are TRBV4-2 and TRBJ2-3, with 10 bases aligning to TRBD2. Trimming removed 4 bases from V and 6 bases from J; junction bases left unmatched: 10. There are 16 residues in the CDR3. Looked up from germline, CDR1 is LGHNA and CDR2 is YNFKEQ. CDR3 DNA: TGTGCCAGCAGCCCCTCTCCAGCGGGGGGGCCCGATACGCAGTATTTT. This encodes CASSPSPAGGPDTQYF.

This clone was picked up a small number of times. The chain has TRBV30 and TRBJ2-3, with D possibly matching TRBD2 (5 bases). V was shortened by 1 base and J by 2 bases, with 10 bases between the two germline ends. CDR3 length equals 14 residues. Germline values: CDR1 GTSNPN, CDR2 SVGIG (reference sequence). CDR3 residues: CAWSGRGDTDTQYF. The CDR3 DNA is TGTGCCTGGAGTGGACGGGGAGACACAGATACGCAGTATTTT.

Only one count was recorded for this clone. V is TRBV5-1 and J is TRBJ2-1; D perhaps matches TRBD2 (5 bases). The CDR3 is 14 amino acids. Germline CDR1 is SGHRS and CDR2 is YFSETQ. V was pared by 5 bases and J by 0 bases, with 9 bases between. CDR3 nucleotide sequence: TGCGCCAGCAGTCGGGGAGACTCCTACAATGAGCAGTTCTTC. Protein: CASSRGDSYNEQFF.

The chain links TRBV2 to TRBJ1-2, with 10 bases lining up with TRBD1. Trimming at V came to 6 bases and at J to 4 bases, leaving 5 bases not matched to a gene. The CDR3 loop spans 14 amino acids. Germline values: CDR1 SNHLY, CDR2 FYNNEI. CDR3 in amino acids: CASRARDRGYGYTF. In nucleotides, the CDR3 is TGTGCCAGCAGGGCCCGGGACAGGGGCTATGGCTACACCTTC. Full variable domain (outside the CDR3, taken from reference TRBV2 and TRBJ1-2): EPEVTQTPSHQVTQMGQEVILRCVPISNHLYFYWYRQILGQKVEFLVSFYNNEISEKSEIFDDQFSVERPDGSNFTLKIRSTKLEDSAMYFCASRARDRGYGYTFGSGTRLTVV.

The CDR3 sequence: CASSPQTGKVFGYTF. In nucleotides, the CDR3 is TGTGCCAGCAGCCCTCAGACAGGGAAGGTGTTTGGCTACACCTTC. V gene TRBV4-2 combines with J gene TRBJ1-2; 7 bases fit TRBD1. There are 15 residues in the CDR3. J gave up 7 bases and V 4 bases, and 12 bases lay outside the gene matches. CDR1 is LGHNA, CDR2 YNFKEQ, per germline.

The chain employs TRBV9 and TRBJ1-3; D ambiguous. CDR3 size: 15 residues. Deletions cut 0 bases from V and 0 bases from J, with 7 bases between. Germline CDR1 is SGDLS and CDR2 is YYNGEE. CDR3 amino acids: CASSVDYSSGNTIYF. For the CDR3, the DNA is TGTGCCAGCAGCGTAGATTACAGCTCTGGAAACACCATATATTTT.

The V call is TRBV14, the J call TRBJ1-1; D gene unclear. Per the germline V gene, CDR1 is SGHDN and CDR2 is FVKESK. Trimming left V 3 bases short and J 2 bases short, with 7 bases between. The CDR3 covers 13 residues. The CDR3: CASSHLSNTEAFF. CDR3 DNA sequence: TGTGCCAGCAGCCACTTATCCAACACTGAAGCTTTCTTT.

The chain couples TRBV6-5 to TRBJ2-5; 10 nucleotides align to TRBD1. The CDR3 is 15 amino acids. V lost 4 bases and J lost 5; bases outside the gene matches: 7. Germline V lookup: CDR1 MNHEY, CDR2 SVGAGI. The chain's CDR3 is CASSWTGGLVETQYF. DNA of the CDR3: TGTGCCAGCAGTTGGACAGGGGGGCTCGTCGAGACCCAGTACTTC.

V is TRBV19 and J is TRBJ2-4; D not resolved. Trimming cost V 4 bases and J 3 bases, with 13 bases left between them. The CDR3 has 15 residues. CDR1 and CDR2 (germline): LNHDA, SQIVND (reference sequence). This CDR3 reads CASSTTGGVKNIQYF. For the CDR3, the DNA is TGTGCCAGTAGTACCACTGGTGGAGTCAAAAACATTCAGTACTTC.